The next 25 T cell receptor beta chains were all read from a single sample in a study of T cells in Graves' hyperthyroidism and ophthalmopathy. Researchers took RNA transcripts and amplified the TCR beta CDR3 regions from them. A first-round RT-PCR of the TCR CDR3 used the HTBI primer set. TCRdb reprocessed the multiplex PCR reads with MiXCR, giving one entry per CDR3 protein. The sample includes about 580,000 distinct CDR3 sequences, about 43% of them seen just once. Sequenced: peripheral blood or thyroid tissue (not recorded which). The receptors were gathered from a woman between 18 and 29 years old with Graves' hyperthyroidism.

This clonotype was picked up many times. This chain connects TRBV6-6 to TRBJ2-5; D might be TRBD1 (6 bases). Germline V gene sequence: CDR1 MNHNY, CDR2 SVGAGI (reference sequence). The V and J ends lost 6 bases and 1 base respectively, with 12 bases between them. The CDR3 has 14 amino acids. The CDR3 region has the DNA TGTGCCAGCAGGTGGGGGCGCACCCAAGAGACCCAGTACTTC. As protein: CASRWGRTQETQYF.

The CDR3 coding sequence is TGCAGCGTTGAGGCGACAGGGGCCAACGTCCTGACTTTC. Protein product: CSVEATGANVLTF. The genes are TRBV29-1 and TRBJ2-6; no clear D gene. Germline V gene data show CDR1 as SQVTM and CDR2 as ANQGSEA. CDR3 length: 13 amino acids. V lost 3 bases, J lost 4 bases, and 7 bases lay in between.

Turning to this clonotype: An end of the junction does not agree with germline; a read error may underlie this. This chain links TRBV6-5 with TRBJ2-2; TRBD1 matches 7 bases. CDR3 size: 14 residues. The germline V gene encodes CDR1 MNHEY and CDR2 SVGAGI. The CDR3 protein is CASSLDRVKGELVF. The CDR3 DNA reads as TGTGCCAGCAGCCTCGACAGGGTGAAAGGGGAGCTGGTTTTT.

The chain couples TRBV2 to TRBJ1-3; the D is unclear. V was clipped by 6 bases and J by 8 bases, with 8 bases between them. Germline V gene data show CDR1 as SNHLY and CDR2 as FYNNEI. The CDR3 length is 11 residues. The CDR3 loop reads CASSGTDTIYF. In nucleotides, the CDR3 is TGTGCCAGCAGCGGAACAGACACCATATATTTT.

This clonotype was seen at least ten times. The V call is TRBV2, the J call TRBJ2-7; D unresolved. Per the germline V gene, CDR1 is SNHLY and CDR2 is FYNNEI. The CDR3 is 12 amino acids. V lost 6 bases, J lost 2 bases, and 8 bases lay in between. The CDR3 sequence is CASRLTAYEQYF. CDR3 bases: TGTGCCAGCAGGCTGACGGCCTACGAGCAGTACTTC.

The V and J genes are TRBV7-2 and TRBJ1-4, with D perhaps matching TRBD1 (6 bases). The CDR3 is 15 amino acids. Trimming removed 5 bases at V and 5 bases at J, with 15 bases between. CDR1 and CDR2 from the germline V gene are SGHTA and FQGNSA. The CDR3 is CASSLRRGPNEKLFF. The CDR3 DNA reads as TGTGCCAGCAGCCTACGGCGGGGGCCCAATGAAAAACTGTTTTTT.

This clonotype turned up a few times. At one of its ends the junction is not consistent with the germline gene, which may arise from a read error. The chain couples TRBV9 to TRBJ2-5; weak D call: TRBD2 (5 bases). Germline values: CDR1 SGDLS, CDR2 YYNGEE. The CDR3 is 15 amino acids. CDR3 loop: CASSVDQAGQEAQYF. CDR3 in DNA: TGTGCCAGCAGCGTAGACCAGGCGGGCCAAGAGGCCCAGTACTTC.

The chain couples TRBV24-1 to TRBJ2-1; D gene ambiguous. Germline V gene data show CDR1 as KGHDR and CDR2 as SFDVKD. This CDR3 has 16 residues. Trimming stripped 4 bases from V and 4 bases from J, with 16 bases between. Written as DNA, the CDR3 is TGTGCCACCAGTGACCCCCTCGCCCTTCGGTACAATGAGCAGTTCTTC. Residues: CATSDPLALRYNEQFF.

This clonotype was seen at least ten times. The rearrangement joins TRBV12-3 or TRBV12-4 to TRBJ2-2; D is perhaps TRBD2 (5 bases). V was clipped by 5 bases and J by 2 bases, with 9 bases between them. The CDR3 runs 14 residues. This chain's CDR3 is CASSADYNTGELFF. The CDR3 DNA sequence: TGTGCCAGCAGTGCCGACTACAACACCGGGGAGCTGTTTTTT.

Ten or more counts support this clonotype. DNA of the CDR3: TGTGCCAGCAGCTTAAGGTGGACAGGGGCTTTCCAAGAGACCCAGTACTTC. Its translation is CASSLRWTGAFQETQYF. The chain combines TRBV11-1 with TRBJ2-5; 9 bases fit TRBD1. Per the germline V gene, CDR1 is SGHAT and CDR2 is FQDESV (reference sequence). With V trimmed by 2 bases and J by 1 base, 8 bases remained unmatched. This CDR3 region has 17 residues. Variable domain in full (rest from reference TRBV11-1 and TRBJ2-5): EAEVAQSPRYKITEKSQAVAFWCDPISGHATLYWYRQILGQGPELLVQFQDESVVDDSQLPKDRFSAERLKGVDSTLKIQPAELGDSAMYLCASSLRWTGAFQETQYFGPGTRLLVL.

This clonotype came up many times. The J gene is TRBJ2-7, the V gene TRBV7-2, with D perhaps assigned TRBD1 or TRBD2 (7 bases each). Germline V gene sequence: CDR1 SGHTA, CDR2 FQGNSA. This CDR3 is 14 amino acids long. V lost 7 bases, J lost 4 bases, and 17 bases lay in between. The CDR3 coding sequence is TGTGCCAGCAAAGCAGGGGGAGGGGGATACGAGCAGTACTTC. Its translation: CASKAGGGGYEQYF.

The chain couples TRBV24-1 to TRBJ1-4; 8 bases line up with TRBD1. V dropped 4 bases and J dropped 8; count of bases not matched to a gene: 8. The length of the CDR3 is 15 residues. Germline V lookup: CDR1 KGHDR, CDR2 SFDVKD. DNA of the CDR3: TGTGCCACCAGTGACCCGGGACAGGTTCAAGAAAAACTGTTTTTT. This gives the protein CATSDPGQVQEKLFF.

This clonotype was seen repeatedly, ten times or more. The rearrangement links TRBV2 to TRBJ1-1; D unresolved. Germline V gene sequence: CDR1 SNHLY, CDR2 FYNNEI. Trimming stripped 9 bases from V and 4 bases from J, with 12 bases between. CDR3 length: 12 residues. The DNA for the CDR3 is TGTGCCAGTGAAGGCGAGGTCACTGAAGCTTTCTTT. This encodes CASEGEVTEAFF.

This clonotype was observed a few times. The gene calls are TRBV2 and TRBJ2-5, with 10 bases lining up with TRBD2. Germline V gives CDR1 SNHLY, CDR2 FYNNEI. The CDR3 spans 15 residues. The DNA of the CDR3 is TGTGCTAGGGATTGGACTAGCGGCTTCCAAGAGACCCAGTACTTC. Protein: CARDWTSGFQETQYF. The whole variable domain, filled in from reference TRBV2 and TRBJ2-5, reads EPEVTQTPSHQVTQMGQEVILRCVPISNHLYFYWYRQILGQKVEFLVSFYNNEISEKSEIFDDQFSVERPDGSNFTLKIRSTKLEDSAMYFCARDWTSGFQETQYFGPGTRLLVL.

The chain combines TRBV28 with TRBJ2-2; D call uncertain. CDR1 and CDR2 (germline): MDHEN, SYDVKM. V lost 7 bases and J 1 base, leaving 16 bases between the germline ends. This CDR3 has 16 amino acids. CDR3: CASTTAAKENTGELFF. The DNA for the CDR3 is TGTGCCAGCACCACCGCAGCAAAAGAGAACACCGGGGAGCTGTTTTTT.

This clonotype was picked up many times. The chain links TRBV6-1 to TRBJ2-7; 8 bases line up with TRBD2. CDR1 and CDR2 from the germline V gene are MNHNS and SASEGT. With 5 bases clipped from V and 7 bases from J, the junction kept 4 bases outside the gene matches. The CDR3 is 12 residues long. CDR3 nucleotides: TGTGCCAGCAGTCTACTAGCGGAGGAGCAGTACTTC. It translates to CASSLLAEEQYF.

This clonotype was detected ten times or more. The chain is built from TRBV27 and TRBJ2-5; 7 bases are shared with TRBD1. Losses at the gene ends were 7 bases for V and 4 bases for J; bases not matched to a gene: 9. The CDR3 is 14 amino acids. The germline CDR1 and CDR2 sequences are MNHEY and SMNVEV (reference sequence). The CDR3 loop is CASKQGLLGETQYF. As DNA, the CDR3 is TGTGCCAGCAAACAGGGGCTCCTTGGAGAGACCCAGTACTTC.

Note on this clonotype: The junction and the germline gene differ at one end; a read error may be behind it. This chain connects TRBV10-3 to TRBJ2-7, with TRBD1 identical over 7 bases. Per the germline V gene, CDR1 is ENHRY and CDR2 is SYGVKD. CDR3 length: 14 residues. Here the CDR3 reads CASSQQGQGYEQYF. The CDR3 DNA is TGTGCCAGCAGTCAACAGGGGCAGGGCTACGAGCAGTACTTC.

This clonotype was picked up a small number of times. The chain couples TRBV6-4 to TRBJ2-3; 10 bases map to TRBD1. The V gene's germline CDR1 is MRHNA and CDR2 SNTAGT. The length of the CDR3 is 16 residues. Losses at the gene ends were 6 bases for V and 5 bases for J; bases not matched to a gene: 11. The CDR3 loop reads CASREDGTGVGDTQYF. CDR3 sequence (DNA): TGTGCCAGCAGAGAAGACGGGACAGGGGTGGGAGATACGCAGTATTTT.

Details on this clonotype: A much larger clone lies one base from this, so it may be a read error. The CDR3 nucleotides are TGTGCCAGCAGTCTGAAGCGGGGGGTCTACGGGCAGTACTTC. Translation: CASSLKRGVYGQYF. This rearrangement joins TRBV6-1 to TRBJ2-7; TRBD2 matches at 9 bases. Germline lookup yields CDR1 MNHNS and CDR2 SASEGT. CDR3 size: 14 residues.

With regard to this clonotype: With a much larger clone just one base away, this may be a read error. This chain uses TRBV2 with TRBJ2-7; 7 nucleotides line up with TRBD2. Trimming removed 5 bases from V and 9 bases from J; junction bases left unmatched: 16. Germline CDR1 and CDR2: SNHLY and FYNNEI. The CDR3 runs 15 residues. The CDR3 region is CASSYSGGGRDGQYF. The CDR3 DNA sequence: TGTGCCAGCAGTTACTCGGGGGGAGGGAGGGACGGGCAGTACTTC.

The V gene is TRBV7-1, the J gene TRBJ1-1, with TRBD1 matching 10 bases. TRBV7-1 is identified as an open reading frame with a role that is uncertain. The CDR3 has 16 residues. V was pared by 2 bases and J by 4 bases, with 7 bases of the junction left unmatched. CDR3: CASSSPTGGGVTEAFF. DNA for the CDR3: TGTGCCAGCAGCTCACCGACAGGGGGCGGGGTCACTGAAGCTTTCTTT.

A remark on this clonotype: With a much larger clone just one base away, this may be a read error. The rearrangement links TRBV4-1 to TRBJ2-7, with a weak D call TRBD2 (5 bases). V shed 3 bases and J shed 6 bases, with 15 bases lying between them. CDR1 and CDR2 (germline): MGHRA, YSYEKL. This CDR3 contains 14 residues. The CDR3 sequence: CASSHPGNACEQYF. In DNA, the CDR3 is TGCGCCAGCAGCCACCCGGGAAACGCGTGCGAGCAGTACTTC.

This clonotype was counted ten times or more. The chain combines TRBV29-1 with TRBJ1-2; D is unresolved. From germline, CDR1 is SQVTM and CDR2 ANQGSEA. Trimming shortened V by 4 bases and J by 6 bases, and 9 bases separated the two germline ends. This CDR3 has 11 residues. CDR3 sequence (DNA): TGCAGCGTTGTGGGGAGCCATGGCTACACCTTC. It is translated as CSVVGSHGYTF.

This clonotype came up many times. The V gene is TRBV2, the J gene TRBJ2-2; 10 positions match TRBD2. This CDR3 is 14 amino acids long. Germline assignment: CDR1 SNHLY and CDR2 FYNNEI. V dropped 4 bases and J dropped 7; count of bases not matched to a gene: 3. The CDR3 spells CASSGASGSGELFF. In DNA form, the CDR3 reads TGTGCCAGCAGTGGGGCTAGCGGGAGCGGGGAGCTGTTTTTT.